These 23 T cell receptor beta chains share one sample of origin, sequenced in a study of regulatory T cells in long-lasting Graves disease (dated by TCRdb to 2020 to 2023). The time point tag for this specimen amounts to: newly diagnosed GD, antithyroid drugs for less than 3 months. For both TCR sequencing and RNA sequencing, RNA was extracted from PBMCs in TRIzol. The protocol used for the library was multiplex PCR. Sequencing was performed on an Illumina HiSeq 4000. To build TCR beta libraries, CDR3 regions were amplified by Arm-PCR using iRepertoire HTBI primers. TCRdb redid the processing of the public reads, applying fastp at Q25 and MiXCR, and retained in-frame beta chains. Identical CDR3 proteins give one entry, which carries the most common genes and DNA. The sample includes about 350,000 distinct CDR3 sequences, with roughly 16% observed a single time. Roughly a fifth of the sample rests with the top ten.

These data also featured in a second study, about T cells in Graves' hyperthyroidism and ophthalmopathy.

Specimen: peripheral blood mononuclear cells (PBMCs), collected at new diagnosis, from a patient treated with antithyroid drugs. Every receptor here comes from a woman younger than 30 with Graves disease. Donor details come from another sample of the same person, matched by shared clones.

This clonotype was counted only a few times. The V and J genes are TRBV27 and TRBJ1-4; a possible D gene is TRBD1 (5 bases). The CDR3 length is 15 residues. V dropped 6 bases and J dropped 0 bases, with 11 bases sitting between them. Germline V gene data show CDR1 as MNHEY and CDR2 as SMNVEV (reference sequence). The CDR3 spells CASRDPGTTNEKLFF. The CDR3 region has the DNA TGTGCCAGCAGAGATCCAGGGACAACTAATGAAAAACTGTTTTTT.

This clonotype was observed a few times. The chain carries TRBV20-1 and TRBJ2-6, with D uncertain. Trimming shortened V by 1 base and J by 2 bases, and 0 bases separated the two germline ends. This CDR3 contains 12 residues. Germline lookup yields CDR1 DFQATT and CDR2 SNEGSKA (reference sequence). CDR3 protein: CSARAGANVLTF. The DNA for the CDR3 is TGCAGTGCTAGAGCTGGGGCCAACGTCCTGACTTTC.

This clonotype was observed many times. The chain combines TRBV7-2 with TRBJ1-5; 9 bases line up with TRBD1. There are 15 residues in the CDR3. Germline CDR1 reads SGHTA; CDR2 reads FQGNSA. The V and J ends lost 6 bases and 4 bases, in that order; junction bases with no gene match: 7. The CDR3 bases are TGTGCCAGCAGTCCCCCGGGACAGGGAAATCAGCCCCAGCATTTT. Residues: CASSPPGQGNQPQHF.

This clonotype was seen ten or more times. The chain joins TRBV6-2 or TRBV6-3 to TRBJ2-3, with unresolved D. V was shortened by 4 bases and J by 4 bases, with 12 bases between the two germline ends. Per germline, CDR1 MNHEY and CDR2 SVGEGT. The CDR3 is made up of 14 amino acids. CDR3 amino acids: CASSSSQVADTQYF. The CDR3 DNA follows: TGTGCCAGCAGTTCGTCGCAGGTCGCAGATACGCAGTATTTT.

This clonotype was found many times. The chain joins TRBV2 to TRBJ2-3; 11 bases map to TRBD2. The CDR3 covers 15 residues. J was trimmed by 4 bases and V by 3 bases; bases with no gene match: 3. Germline V gene sequence: CDR1 SNHLY, CDR2 FYNNEI. The CDR3 is CASSDVAGGPDTQYF. The CDR3 coding sequence is TGTGCCAGCAGTGACGTAGCGGGGGGGCCAGATACGCAGTATTTT. The variable domain in full, with the rest retrieved from reference TRBV2 and TRBJ2-3, is EPEVTQTPSHQVTQMGQEVILRCVPISNHLYFYWYRQILGQKVEFLVSFYNNEISEKSEIFDDQFSVERPDGSNFTLKIRSTKLEDSAMYFCASSDVAGGPDTQYFGPGTRLTVL.

Note on this clonotype: This may arise from a read error, as a much more abundant clone is one base away. The chain joins TRBV28 to TRBJ1-1, with unresolved D. The V and J ends lost 2 bases and 5 bases respectively, with 12 bases between them. CDR3 length: 14 residues. Germline V gives CDR1 MDHEN, CDR2 SYDVKM. The DNA for the CDR3 is TGTGCCAGCAGTTTAGATGGGAAGTGGACTGAAGCTTTCTTT. Protein product: CASSLDGKWTEAFF.

This clonotype has a count of ten or more. This chain's CDR3 is CASSDLAGGYNEQFF. The CDR3 region has the DNA TGTGCCAGCAGTGACCTAGCGGGAGGGTACAATGAGCAGTTCTTC. The chain carries TRBV11-2 and TRBJ2-1; TRBD2 matches at 12 bases. This CDR3 region has 15 residues. Germline loops: CDR1 SGHAT, CDR2 FQNNGV. With V trimmed by 6 bases and J by 4 bases, 4 bases remained unmatched. Combining the CDR3 with reference TRBV11-2 and TRBJ2-1 gives the whole variable domain EAGVAQSPRYKIIEKRQSVAFWCNPISGHATLYWYQQILGQGPKLLIQFQNNGVVDDSQLPKDRFSAERLKGVDSTLKIQPAKLEDSAVYLCASSDLAGGYNEQFFGPGTRLTVL.

The sample holds many counts of this clonotype. This rearrangement joins TRBV30 to TRBJ2-7, with 11 positions matching TRBD1. Germline lookup yields CDR1 GTSNPN and CDR2 SVGIG (reference sequence). The J segment lost 4 bases and the V segment lost 5 bases, leaving 7 bases of the junction unmatched. The CDR3 has 14 residues. As DNA, the CDR3 is TGTGCCTGGGAAGGACAGGGGGCTAGGTACGAGCAGTACTTC. This sequence encodes CAWEGQGARYEQYF.

This clonotype was found a few times. This chain links TRBV15 with TRBJ2-5, with a weak D call TRBD1 (6 bases). CDR1 is LNHNV, CDR2 YYDKDF, per germline (reference sequence). The CDR3 covers 15 residues. The V and J ends lost 0 bases and 5 bases respectively, with 13 bases between them. CDR3 DNA: TGTGCCACCAGCAGAGAAGGTGGGGGCGCGGAGACCCAGTACTTC. Amino acids: CATSREGGGAETQYF.

The rearrangement links TRBV19 to TRBJ1-5; D gene unclear. Germline V lookup: CDR1 LNHDA, CDR2 SQIVND (reference sequence). The CDR3 loop spans 12 amino acids. Trimming stripped 3 bases from V and 7 bases from J, with 7 bases between. CDR3 loop: CASSMIRQPQHF. CDR3 DNA sequence: TGTGCCAGTAGTATGATAAGACAGCCCCAGCATTTT.

This clonotype was seen repeatedly, ten times or more. This chain links TRBV30 with TRBJ1-1, with D uncertain. Trimming removed 8 bases from V and 1 base from J, with 11 bases in between. This CDR3 comprises 12 residues. Germline CDR1 is GTSNPN and CDR2 is SVGIG (reference sequence). The CDR3 loop is CAVEGKNTEAFF. CDR3 nucleotides: TGTGCCGTAGAAGGGAAGAACACTGAAGCTTTCTTT.

Ten or more counts support this clonotype. The gene calls are TRBV5-1 and TRBJ2-3; 9 nucleotides agree with TRBD1. The CDR3 covers 15 residues. Germline V gene data show CDR1 as SGHRS and CDR2 as YFSETQ. V lost 6 bases, J lost 4 bases, and 9 bases stayed unmatched. The CDR3 loop reads CASTRGTGIPDTQYF. DNA for the CDR3: TGCGCCAGCACCCGGGGGACAGGGATACCAGATACGCAGTATTTT.

Concerning this clonotype: A single base separates this from a much larger clone, so it may be a read error. The genes are TRBV3-1 and TRBJ2-3; 12 positions match TRBD1. The CDR3 has 15 amino acids. The germline V gene encodes CDR1 LGHDT and CDR2 YNNKEL (reference sequence). Losses at the gene ends were 6 bases for V and 9 bases for J; bases not matched to a gene: 10. CDR3 in DNA: TGTGCCAGCAGTTACTTGGGACAGGGGGCCGAGACGCAGTATTTT. This encodes CASSYLGQGAETQYF.

This clonotype occurred many times. The rearrangement links TRBV20-1 to TRBJ1-6; D might be TRBD1 (5 bases). Trimming took off 6 bases at V and 14 bases at J, with 23 bases between the two ends. CDR3 length equals 14 residues. Germline assignment: CDR1 DFQATT and CDR2 SNEGSKA (reference sequence). The CDR3 region is CSAPRRSSGGTLHF. DNA for the CDR3: TGCAGTGCGCCCCGTAGATCCTCGGGGGGGACCCTCCACTTT.

This clonotype showed up many times. The chain combines TRBV6-2 or TRBV6-3 with TRBJ2-3; D uncertain. The germline V gene has CDR1 MNHEY and CDR2 SVGEGT. The CDR3 has 14 amino acids. V was cut by 2 bases and J by 1 base, with 7 bases left in between. The CDR3 DNA follows: TGTGCCAGCAGTTACGGGGTAGGCACAGATACGCAGTATTTT. The encoded protein is CASSYGVGTDTQYF.

This clonotype was seen more than once but under ten times. The V call is TRBV10-2, the J call TRBJ2-7, with TRBD1 as a possible D gene (6 bases). Trimming left V 6 bases short and J 2 bases short, with 14 bases between. Germline CDR1 and CDR2: WSHSY and SAAADI. This CDR3 comprises 14 residues. Written as DNA, the CDR3 is TGCGCCAGCAGAACAGGACAGACGACCTACGAGCAGTACTTC. It specifies CASRTGQTTYEQYF.

The chain is built from TRBV5-1 and TRBJ2-7; no firm D call. The CDR3 runs 14 residues. V lost 0 bases, J lost 2 bases, and 9 bases lay in between. Germline CDR1 reads SGHRS; CDR2 reads YFSETQ. The CDR3 protein is CASSLDGTAYEQYF. CDR3 nucleotide sequence: TGCGCCAGCAGCTTGGATGGTACCGCCTACGAGCAGTACTTC.

This clonotype was counted a single time. V is TRBV19 and J is TRBJ2-1, with 7 bases aligning to TRBD2. CDR3 length: 16 amino acids. Trimming took 3 bases from V and 4 from J; bases not matched to a gene: 9. The germline CDR1 and CDR2 sequences are LNHDA and SQIVND (reference sequence). In DNA, the CDR3 is TGTGCCAGTAGTATTTCTGGCGGGAGCTCGTACAATGAGCAGTTCTTC. Protein sequence: CASSISGGSSYNEQFF.

About this clonotype itself: With only one base between it and a far larger clone, this is likely a read error. This rearrangement joins TRBV5-4 to TRBJ2-1; D call uncertain. V was pared by 0 bases and J by 6 bases, with 4 bases between. The CDR3 is made up of 12 amino acids. Per germline, CDR1 SGHNT and CDR2 YYREEE (reference sequence). Here the CDR3 DNA reads TGTGCCAGCAGCTTGGTTCCCAATGAGCAGTTCTTC. This translates into CASSLVPNEQFF.

This clonotype was observed many times. The chain employs TRBV30 and TRBJ2-7, with 7 bases identical to TRBD1. V trimming: 0 bases; J trimming: 5 bases; junction bases outside the gene matches: 7. This CDR3 comprises 14 residues. Germline values: CDR1 GTSNPN, CDR2 SVGIG (reference sequence). The CDR3 DNA reads TGTGCCTGGAGTGTAAGGCAGGGGGTCGACGAGCAGTACTTC. It codes for CAWSVRQGVDEQYF.

This clonotype was seen just once. The DNA of the CDR3 is TGTGCCAGCAGCGTAAGCCTAGCGGGAATCCATGAGCAGTTCTTC. Protein: CASSVSLAGIHEQFF. The chain uses TRBV9 and TRBJ2-1; the match to TRBD2 covers 9 bases. Per the germline V gene, CDR1 is SGDLS and CDR2 is YYNGEE. CDR3 length: 15 residues. Unmatched junction bases numbered 7, after V lost 1 base and J lost 8 bases. Based on the CDR3 plus reference TRBV9 and TRBJ2-1, the full variable domain is DSGVTQTPKHLITATGQRVTLRCSPRSGDLSVYWYQQSLDQGLQFLIQYYNGEERAKGNILERFSAQQFPDLHSELNLSSLELGDSALYFCASSVSLAGIHEQFFGPGTRLTVL.

In this sample, this clonotype turned up many times. This chain links TRBV12-3 or TRBV12-4 with TRBJ2-7, with 9 bases identical to TRBD2. V lost 3 bases to trimming and J lost 1 base; unmatched junction nucleotides: 4. CDR3 length: 15 residues. CDR3 amino acids: CASSFGGLASYEQYF. The CDR3 region has the DNA TGTGCCAGCAGTTTTGGGGGACTAGCATCCTACGAGCAGTACTTC.

The chain has TRBV7-8 and TRBJ2-1, with 13 positions matching TRBD2. Unmatched junction bases numbered 5, after V lost 5 bases and J lost 10 bases. Germline V gives CDR1 SGHVS, CDR2 FQNEAQ. CDR3 length: 14 residues. CDR3 in amino acids: CASSRTSGRYEQFF. CDR3 nucleotide sequence: TGTGCCAGCAGCCGGACTAGCGGGAGATACGAGCAGTTCTTC.